These 19 T cell receptor beta chains were sequenced from one sample in a study of T cells in Graves' hyperthyroidism and ophthalmopathy. The TCR beta CDR3 regions underwent amplification using RNA transcripts as the source. RT-PCR in the first round (using the HTBI primer set) targeted the TCR CDR3. TCRdb re-called the multiplex PCR reads through MiXCR, storing one row per CDR3 protein. The table lists over 300,000 distinct CDR3 sequences, about 15% of them singletons. Sequencing used blood. Receptors were obtained from a woman aged 55-75 years with Graves' hyperthyroidism.

This clonotype appeared a few times. CDR3 loop: CASSLGPGETEAFF. The CDR3 DNA is TGTGCCAGCAGCTTAGGGCCAGGGGAGACTGAAGCTTTCTTT. V is TRBV7-9 and J is TRBJ1-1; tentative D call: TRBD1 (6 bases). The CDR3 covers 14 residues. Trimming removed 1 base from V and 5 bases from J, with 11 bases in between. CDR1 is SEHNR and CDR2 is FQNEAQ in the germline V gene (reference sequence).

Many counts were recorded for this clonotype. The gene calls are TRBV24-1 and TRBJ2-7, with D unresolved. Germline-derived CDR1 and CDR2 are KGHDR and SFDVKD. The CDR3 is made up of 13 amino acids. V gave up 2 bases and J gave up 2 bases, with 6 bases separating them. The CDR3 sequence: CATSDSAAYEQYF. CDR3 sequence (DNA): TGTGCCACCAGTGATTCGGCAGCCTACGAGCAGTACTTC.

In its sample, this clonotype was seen many times. The chain carries TRBV28 and TRBJ2-7; D is possibly TRBD2 (6 bases). There are 14 residues in the CDR3. CDR1 is MDHEN and CDR2 is SYDVKM in the germline V gene. Trimming took off 10 bases at V and 4 bases at J, with 20 bases between the two ends. As DNA, the CDR3 is TGTGCCACCACTCCTCCAAACGGGGGTTACGAGCAGTACTTC. Protein: CATTPPNGGYEQYF. The whole variable domain, filled in from reference TRBV28 and TRBJ2-7, reads DVKVTQSSRYLVKRTGEKVFLECVQDMDHENMFWYRQDPGLGLRLIYFSYDVKMKEKGDIPEGYSVSREKKERFSLILESASTNQTSMYLCATTPPNGGYEQYFGPGTRLTVT.

The V call is TRBV15, the J call TRBJ2-1; the match to TRBD1 covers 9 bases. In germline, CDR1 is LNHNV, CDR2 YYDKDF (reference sequence). The CDR3 extends over 13 amino acids. The V gene end was trimmed by 8 bases and the J gene end by 7 bases; junction bases not matched to a gene: 6. The CDR3 loop reads CATVTGGSNEQFF. The CDR3 bases are TGTGCCACCGTGACAGGGGGTTCTAATGAGCAGTTCTTC.

On this clonotype: The junction shows a germline mismatch at one end, possibly a read error. The chain combines TRBV5-1 with TRBJ2-3; D call uncertain. Germline V gene lookup returns CDR1 SGHRS and CDR2 YFSETQ. The CDR3 totals 14 residues. The CDR3 loop reads CASSPVGGTDTQYF. The CDR3 nucleotides read TGTGCCAGCAGCCCCGTGGGCGGTACAGATACGCAGTATTTT.

This clonotype was seen ten or more times. This rearrangement joins TRBV20-1 to TRBJ1-1; possible D gene TRBD1, 5 bases. Germline V lookup: CDR1 DFQATT, CDR2 SNEGSKA (reference sequence). The CDR3 has 13 residues. V lost 7 bases and J lost 0, with 12 bases in between. The CDR3 region has the DNA TGCAGTGTAGGGAGACAGATGAACACTGAAGCTTTCTTT. This sequence encodes CSVGRQMNTEAFF.

This clonotype was recorded at least ten times. V and J are TRBV7-2 and TRBJ2-7, with 8 bases that match TRBD1. From germline, CDR1 is SGHTA and CDR2 FQGNSA. V dropped 6 bases and J dropped 3; count of bases not matched to a gene: 10. This CDR3 has 15 residues. CDR3: CASRSGQGFIYEQYF. DNA of the CDR3: TGTGCCAGCAGGAGCGGACAGGGTTTCATCTACGAGCAGTACTTC. The full variable domain, its missing parts supplied by reference TRBV7-2 and TRBJ2-7, is GAGVSQSPSNKVTEKGKDVELRCDPISGHTALYWYRQSLGQGLEFLIYFQGNSAPDKSGLPSDRFSAERTGGSVSTLTIQRTQQEDSAVYLCASRSGQGFIYEQYFGPGTRLTVT.

The table lists this clonotype with a few counts. The V gene is TRBV7-9, the J gene TRBJ2-5; TRBD1 aligns across 8 bases. This CDR3 region has 15 residues. The V segment lost 2 bases and the J segment 1 base; nucleotides outside the gene matches: 3. Germline V gene lookup returns CDR1 SEHNR and CDR2 FQNEAQ (reference sequence). CDR3 residues: CASSLTTGGQETQYF. The CDR3 DNA reads as TGTGCCAGCAGCTTAACAACAGGGGGCCAAGAGACCCAGTACTTC.

Ten or more counts support this clonotype. The rearrangement joins TRBV11-2 to TRBJ1-1, with D possibly being TRBD1 (6 bases). The germline gives CDR1 SGHAT, CDR2 FQNNGV. CDR3 size: 16 residues. V was clipped by 5 bases and J by 10 bases, with 26 bases between them. CDR3 amino acids: CASSPTGGRTGRVAFF. CDR3 bases: TGTGCCAGCAGCCCCACCGGCGGGCGAACAGGGAGGGTAGCTTTCTTT.

The V and J genes are TRBV29-1 and TRBJ2-1, with 7 bases aligning to TRBD2. The DNA end lines up better with TRBJ2-7; the J call may be wrong. Looked up from germline, CDR1 is SQVTM and CDR2 is ANQGSEA. CDR3 length equals 14 residues. The CDR3 DNA sequence: TGCAGCGTTGGTGGCGGGAGTTTTGACAATGAGCAGTACTTC. This sequence encodes CSVGGGSFDNEQYF.

The chain is built from TRBV6-1 and TRBJ1-4; D might be TRBD1 (5 bases). The CDR3 runs 18 residues. The germline V and J ends were trimmed by 5 bases and 1 base, with 20 bases remaining between them. Germline V CDR1 and CDR2: MNHNS, SASEGT. The CDR3 loop reads CASSLGQGGSGTNEKLFF. Here the CDR3 DNA reads TGTGCCAGCAGTTTGGGTCAGGGAGGTTCGGGAACTAATGAAAAACTGTTTTTT.

Remarks on this clonotype: A much larger clone sits a single nucleotide away, making a read error possible. J is TRBJ2-1 and V is TRBV27; 7 bases are a match to TRBD2. Trimming cost V 8 bases and J 7 bases; bases outside gene matches: 11. The CDR3 loop spans 14 amino acids. CDR1 is MNHEY and CDR2 is SMNVEV in the germline V gene (reference sequence). The CDR3 nucleotides are TGTGCCAGCCGGTTAGGCGGGAGTTGGAATGAGCAGTTCTTC. It is translated as CASRLGGSWNEQFF.

This clonotype was counted many times. The chain combines TRBV6-2 or TRBV6-3 with TRBJ1-4; a weak D match, TRBD1 (5 bases). The germline V gene encodes CDR1 MNHEY and CDR2 SVGEGT. V lost 8 bases and J lost 0, with 10 bases in between. The CDR3 spans 14 residues. The CDR3 loop is CASGGRPTNEKLFF. In DNA, the CDR3 is TGTGCCAGCGGGGGACGTCCAACTAATGAAAAACTGTTTTTT.

This clonotype has only one observation. A much more abundant neighbour one base away suggests this may be a read error. The J gene is TRBJ2-1, the V gene TRBV18, with TRBD1 matching over 8 bases. This CDR3 is 14 amino acids long. Per germline, CDR1 KGHSH and CDR2 LQKENI. J lost 13 bases, V lost 6 bases, and 14 bases had no gene match. CDR3 nucleotide sequence: TGTGCCAGCTCCCTAGCGACAGGGGTGAGAGAACAGTTCTTC. This translates into CASSLATGVREQFF.

This clonotype was recorded at least ten times. The chain has TRBV10-3 and TRBJ2-7; 8 bases map to TRBD2. Germline CDR1 ENHRY, CDR2 SYGVKD. Trimming at V came to 0 bases and at J to 2 bases, leaving 3 bases not matched to a gene. The CDR3 is 15 amino acids. The CDR3 protein is CAISESSGSPYEQYF. Written as DNA, the CDR3 is TGTGCCATCAGTGAGTCGAGCGGGAGCCCCTACGAGCAGTACTTC.

The chain uses TRBV24-1 and TRBJ2-5; no firm D call. The CDR3 spans 14 residues. Trimming left V 2 bases short and J 5 bases short, with 11 bases between. CDR1 and CDR2 from the germline V gene are KGHDR and SFDVKD. CDR3 DNA sequence: TGTGCCACCAGTGATTCACGGGTAACGGAGACCCAGTACTTC. This sequence encodes CATSDSRVTETQYF.

Notes on this clonotype: A much larger clone lies one base from this, so it may be a read error. The chain links TRBV10-3 to TRBJ1-2, with TRBD1 matching 11 bases. There are 17 residues in the CDR3. Germline V gene lookup returns CDR1 ENHRY and CDR2 SYGVKD. CDR3 in amino acids: CTPCPPGQGVSNYGYTF. CDR3 nucleotide sequence: TGTACCCCTTGCCCCCCGGGACAGGGGGTCAGTAACTATGGCTACACCTTC.

This clonotype was observed many times. One end of the junction is discordant with germline, which a read error may explain. The chain recombines TRBV5-1 with TRBJ2-1; D remains unclear. The CDR3 loop spans 13 amino acids. CDR1 and CDR2 from the germline V gene are SGHRS and YFSETQ. Written as DNA, the CDR3 is TGTGCCAGCAGCCAAGGAACGGGCAATGAGCAGTTCTTC. Protein sequence: CASSQGTGNEQFF.

The sample holds many counts of this clonotype. This sequence joins TRBV7-8 and TRBJ1-1; D is possibly TRBD1 (5 bases). From germline, CDR1 is SGHVS and CDR2 FQNEAQ. V was pared by 3 bases and J by 3 bases, with 11 bases between. The length of the CDR3 is 14 residues. CDR3 nucleotide sequence: TGTGCCAGCAGCTTGTCTCAGGGTTACACTGAAGCTTTCTTT. Its translation is CASSLSQGYTEAFF. The full variable domain, completed using reference TRBV7-8 and TRBJ1-1, is GAGVSQSPRYKVAKRGQDVALRCDPISGHVSLFWYQQALGQGPEFLTYFQNEAQLDKSGLPSDRFFAERPEGSVSTLKIQRTQQEDSAVYLCASSLSQGYTEAFFGQGTRLTVV.